This TCR beta chain originates from a study of shared clonotypes between healthy human individuals. The protocol was immunoSEQ multiplex PCR, while the TCRdb copy is restricted to in-frame clones and leaves out a portion. The sample records 2.3 million or so clones, approximately 95% being singletons. Looked up from germline, CDR1 is LNHDA and CDR2 is SQIVND (reference sequence). Trimming shortened V by 0 bases and J by 6 bases, and 9 bases separated the two germline ends. The CDR3 has 13 residues. Sequencing used naive CD4+ T cells from PBMCs. Stated subset: CD45RA+ positively selected. The TCR sequence derives from a man aged 18 to 29 in good health. Some clones in this sample may be carry-over from other donors' samples. V usage is TRBV19 and J usage is TRBJ2-7, with D possibly called TRBD1 or TRBD2 (5 bases each). In DNA, the CDR3 is TGTGCCAGTAGTATAGAGAGGGGCACCGAGCAGTACTTC. Its protein product is CASSIERGTEQYF.